These 2 T cell receptor beta chains were all obtained from the same sample, sequenced in a study of beta chain features in type 1 diabetes (dated by TCRdb to 2017 to 2018). Overall study results and their limits: Type 1 diabetes patients showed a moderate but significant shortening of TCRB CDR3 length in all four CD4+ subsets.

These receptors have no known antigen. The library was obtained by the immunoSEQ multiplex PCR assay. The High Capacity cDNA Reverse Transcription Kit was used to reverse transcribe all of the isolated RNA, meaning that expressed TCRB transcripts were what got sequenced. Entries here come from immuneACCESS through TCRdb and include only in-frame sequences with V and J called. Some clones fail to appear in such tables; in the studies checked, an unresolved V gene covers under half of the shortfall, and the cause of the remainder is unknown. The sample data list hundreds of thousands of clones, and 13% of these were observed just once. The top ten constitute approximately 0.021% of the sample. The sequencing sample was made of naive CD4+ T cells from blood. Sample cell subset or site, as interpreted from the label and publication: true naive CD4+ T cells. The receptor source for this set is a man in his late teens or twenties with type 1 diabetes.

This clone showed up just a few times. The chain is built from TRBV30 and TRBJ2-3, with TRBD2 matching over 7 bases. CDR1 is GTSNPN and CDR2 is SVGIG in the germline V gene (reference sequence). CDR3 length equals 17 residues. The V and J ends lost 3 bases and 2 bases, in that order; junction bases with no gene match: 14. The CDR3 DNA follows: TGTGCCTGGAGGCCCTTTGGGGCGGGGGTTCTCACAGATACGCAGTATTTT. It codes for CAWRPFGAGVLTDTQYF.

The table lists this clone with a few counts. V and J are TRBV7-6 and TRBJ1-1, with D possibly being TRBD1 (5 bases). CDR3 size: 14 residues. V lost 3 bases and J lost 4, with 12 bases in between. Germline V lookup: CDR1 SGHVS, CDR2 FNYEAQ. CDR3 coding DNA: TGTGCCAGCAGCTTGGCTCAGGGAAGCACTGAAGCTTTCTTT. It translates to CASSLAQGSTEAFF.